This paragraph reports one T cell receptor beta chain. Its antigen remains unidentified. No clone much larger than this one lies a single base away; base qualities are absent. This sample was included in a study of T cell responses to AZD1222 COVID-19 vaccine (dated by TCRdb to about 2021). At the level of the whole study: Because spike-specific TCR depth and breadth did not differ between the two schedules, AZD1222 recipients who got a second dose at roughly 4 weeks were pooled with those who got a second dose at roughly 12 weeks. A total of about 230 trial participants underwent TCR sequencing, of whom some 210 received two doses of AZD1222 and around 25 received two doses of the MenACWY control vaccine. Trial participants were enrolled by age into subgroups of 18-55, 56-69 and 70-plus years, and around 150, 28 and 57 TCR-sequenced participants, respectively, were included in these subgroups. The study at large found these results: In the small 56-69-year group, the increase in depth fell short of significance, most likely because of low power. Most participants were white British and females outnumbered males, and the authors suggested that clonal diversity may have been underestimated. Conclusions about previously exposed vaccinees were limited because only a handful of AZD1222 recipients were SARS-CoV-2 seropositive at baseline. Vaccine-associated CD4 TCRs spanned the whole spike protein, with dominant responses in regions 160-218 and 743-854. Epitopes outside the regions mutated in the B.1.351 and B.1.1.7 variants were reportedly recognized by nearly half of the unique spike-specific TCRs. No day 14 peak-response samples were available, so repertoires were characterized only after the peak T cell response. Spike-specific TCR breadth and depth rose significantly after two AZD1222 doses compared with day 0 and with MenACWY recipients.

The CDR3 regions of human TCRbeta chains were analyzed by immunosequencing. In the source study's methods: TCRs in the repertoires were matched against a reference library of SARS-CoV-2-specific TCRs that had been generated with the MIRA antigen-specificity platform. Breadth was defined as the fraction of unique TCRs that were SARS-CoV-2-associated, and depth was defined as the fraction of total T cells that were SARS-CoV-2-associated. Using the MIRA data, each spike-specific TCR was mapped to the spike region that the TCR reacts to and placed in a CD4 or CD8 class. Log10-transformed breadth and depth values were compared by one-way ANOVA with Sidak's multiple comparisons tests. The clones in this table, taken by TCRdb from immuneACCESS, are in-frame only. Not every clone is retained; where verified, under half of the shortfall comes from an unresolved V gene, and the cause of the rest is unknown. V and J calls and clone size come straight from that table; D and trimming were deduced from the DNA. The sample has about 130,000 clones on record, 90% to 95% of them singletons. The ten largest account for 2.8% of the sample.

The time point tag for this specimen amounts to: baseline before first vaccination. Vaccinee samples came from UK trials COV001 and COV002, including a single-blind randomized controlled phase 2/3 trial of AZD1222 (ChAdOx1 nCoV-19) in healthy adults. For TCRbeta chain sequencing, PBMC samples were collected from trial participants at day 0 and at day 28 after the second dose. The CDR3 spans 13 residues, from the cysteine through the phenylalanine. The retained sequence is limited to the CDR3, 39 bases, with the frame set at the first base. The germline V gene (reference sequence) gives CDR1 as LGHDT and CDR2 as YNNKEL. Cut back by 3 bases and 2 bases, the V and J ends lie 8 bases apart.

The receptor comes from an adult in good health. The V gene is TRBV3-1 (or the pseudogene TRBV3-2) and the J gene is TRBJ2-7; the D gene identity is not certain. The sample was peripheral blood, taken on day 0 of AZD1222 vaccination. The DNA is as follows: TGTGCCAGCAGCCAGCAGAACACCTACGAGCAGTACTTC. Its translation reads: CASSQQNTYEQYF.